Sequencing of this T cell receptor beta chain was carried out in a study of blood T cells in healthy people across ages (dated by TCRdb to between 2015 and 2016). For the study in its entirety: In model experiments, template switching captured roughly one uniquely barcoded TCR beta cDNA molecule for every two T cells. Age-related changes in TCR beta repertoire diversity were measured in the study by deep sequencing normalized with unique cDNA molecular identifiers. Donors were grouped into four age groups: young (average approximately 15 years), middle-aged (39), aged (around 60) and long-lived (around 80). To avoid experimental bias, donors of different ages were spread randomly across the sequencing lanes. The study analyzed two additional independent replicas of 1 million unique cDNA reads from the same blood draw for two donors, one aged 18 to 30 and one aged 80 or older. Broader findings and caveats from the paper: Observed TCR beta diversity correlated strongly with the percentage of naive T cells measured by flow cytometry. As age increased, observed TCR beta diversity per million T cells dropped in a roughly linear way, and a significant reduction was already evident by age roughly 36. Because the CMV infection status of the donors was unknown, age-related changes in expanded clonotypes may potentially have been confounded. Conclusive comparison of naive and antigen-experienced compartments was prevented by the profiling of bulk unsorted PBMCs. The long-lived group showed more naive CD4+ T cells, fewer expanded clones and increased TCR diversity than the aged group, suggesting age selection. Total diversity estimates from one million sequenced T cells were considered lower bounds and underestimates.

The approximately 39 donors, aged 6 to 90 years, were systemically healthy Caucasian individuals from Russia. Roughly 11 milliliters of peripheral blood were drawn from each donor into EDTA-treated Vacutainer tubes. Ficoll-Paque density-gradient centrifugation was used to isolate PBMCs, with at least 7 million obtained per sample. Total RNA, at least 5.5 micrograms per sample, was extracted from PBMCs with Trizol reagent. Naive CD45RAhigh/CD27high T cell percentages were measured by flow cytometry on a PBMC aliquot from every donor. Library creation used 5' RACE. The sequencing machine was an Illumina HiSeq 2500. The second PCR ran for about 7 to 11 cycles and used a J-beta primer mix along with a sample-barcoded 5' primer. Each TCR beta cDNA molecule received a unique molecular identifier from a template-switch 5' adaptor carrying 12 random nucleotides. At least 2.5 million CDR3-containing paired-end reads were obtained from each sample. First-strand cDNA was synthesized from all RNA with the Mint cDNA synthesis kit, primed by a TRBC-specific oligonucleotide. After uracil-DNA glycosylase treatment, a first 18-cycle PCR used universal primers M1SS and BC2_uni_R on all cDNA. The authors' pipeline ran thus. Normalization of each sample was performed by random selection of 1 million high-quality reads, each carrying a distinct molecular identifier. Instead of being binned into consensus sequences, reads that shared molecular identifiers were thrown out. CDR3 identification, clonotype clustering and error correction used MiTCR with a Q25 quality threshold and the strictest error-elimination algorithm. A nonparametric unseen species model with Euler transformation was used to estimate lower-bound total TCR beta diversity. TCRdb handled the public reads itself, with Q25 trimming in fastp and clone calling in MiXCR, and kept productive beta chains. Each CDR3 protein appears once, grouped with its most common genes and DNA. The V and J calls and clone size are TCRdb's, not the authors'. The sample has some 320,000 distinct CDR3 sequences on record, roughly 26% of them singletons. 25% to 30% of the sample rests with the top ten.

Worth noting for this clonotype: The antigen it recognizes is unknown. The sample holds no much larger clone one base away, and base qualities are not on file.

From V the trimming removes 3 bases and from J it removes 4 bases, while the gene matches leave 5 bases of the junction unaccounted for. As encoded in the germline V gene, CDR1 is KGHDR while CDR2 is SFDVKD. The cysteine opens and the phenylalanine closes a CDR3 of 15 amino acids. Only the CDR3 part of the read is kept: 45 bases, read in frame from the first base. This chain joins TRBV24-1 to TRBJ2-1, and TRBD2 aligns with 7 junction nucleotides. Specimen: blood. This clonotype was sampled from a woman in her 70s in good health. The DNA sequence is given as TGTGCCACCAGTGATAGAGGCGGGAGTTACAATGAGCAGTTCTTC. Translated, it reads CATSDRGGSYNEQFF.